These T cell receptor beta chains were read from a single sample in a study of T cell responses to AZD1222 COVID-19 vaccine. Repertoires were generated with immunoSEQ multiplex PCR, while TCRdb's copy carries only in-frame clones and drops some. The sample lists over 110,000 clones, roughly 90% occurring once. The material sequenced was peripheral blood, taken on day 0 of AZD1222 vaccination. All receptors derive from an adult in good health. Both conserved end residues are trimmed from each CDR3. The D gene is left open where the match is weak.

>.|TRBV6-5|TRBJ1-5
ASSRVSNQPQH
>TRBD1|TRBV5-1|TRBJ1-1
ASSFRTGWRTEAF
>TRBD1|TRBV28|TRBJ1-5
ASSSIRQGGNQPQH
>TRBD1|TRBV18|TRBJ1-1
ASSGDRGNTEAF
>.|TRBV6-5|TRBJ2-1
ASPGLTVHEQF
>.|TRBV27|TRBJ1-5
ASKKGSPSYSNQPQH
>.|TRBV6-5|TRBJ2-7
ASSYSLEQY
>TRBD1|TRBV7-8|TRBJ1-4
ASTPGTGRGEKLF
>.|TRBV5-1|TRBJ2-7
ASSLGRLAYEQY
>.|TRBV10-3|TRBJ2-3
AISGTNTDTQY
>.|TRBV6-4|TRBJ1-1
ASSEDMGTEAF
>.|TRBV27|TRBJ2-1
ASSFIPPGASSSYNEQF
>.|TRBV4-3|TRBJ1-1
ASSQDERRDTEAF
>.|TRBV28|TRBJ1-2
ASSWDGYT
>.|TRBV29-1|TRBJ1-2
SVEGTQDGYT
>.|TRBV27|TRBJ1-5
ASSSRQVVGSNQPQH
>TRBD2|TRBV5-1|TRBJ2-7
ASTLVIAGNYEQY
>.|TRBV6-4|TRBJ2-3
ASSDSGADTQY
>.|TRBV7-6|TRBJ1-6
ASSFAIGGPNSPLH
>.|TRBV6-5|TRBJ1-2
ASSLQGYGYT
>TRBD1|TRBV6-5|TRBJ2-6
ASSYGQGAGANVLT
>.|TRBV7-9|TRBJ2-5
ASSSDSWGETQY
>TRBD1|TRBV4-1|TRBJ2-3
ASSQYPGGNTQY
>.|TRBV9|TRBJ2-7
ARSGGGGSTEQY
>.|TRBV18|TRBJ2-6
ASSPPSTGANVLT
>TRBD2|TRBV7-8|TRBJ2-3
ASSPKALAGGADTQY
>.|TRBV7-3|TRBJ2-3
ASKGGANTDTQY
>.|TRBV30|TRBJ1-1
AWTTGQNTEAF